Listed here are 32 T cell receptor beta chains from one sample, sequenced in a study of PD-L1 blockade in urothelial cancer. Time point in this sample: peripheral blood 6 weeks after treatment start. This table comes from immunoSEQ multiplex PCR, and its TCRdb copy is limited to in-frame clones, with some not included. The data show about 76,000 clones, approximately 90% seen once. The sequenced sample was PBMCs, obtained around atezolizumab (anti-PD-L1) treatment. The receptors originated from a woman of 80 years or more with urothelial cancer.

The CDR3 spells CASSSGLMNTEAFF. The DNA of the CDR3 is TGTGCCAGCAGCTCGGGACTGATGAACACTGAAGCTTTCTTT. This rearrangement joins TRBV5-4 to TRBJ1-1, with D perhaps matching TRBD1 (5 bases). Looked up from germline, CDR1 is SGHNT and CDR2 is YYREEE (reference sequence). CDR3 length: 14 amino acids. Trimming removed 3 bases from V and 0 bases from J, with 9 bases in between.

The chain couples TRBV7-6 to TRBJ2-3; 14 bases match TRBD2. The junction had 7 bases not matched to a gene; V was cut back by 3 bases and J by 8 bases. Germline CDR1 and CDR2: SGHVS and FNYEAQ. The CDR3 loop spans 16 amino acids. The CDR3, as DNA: TGTGCCAGCAGCTTGGGGACTAGCGGGAGAAGGCCTACGCAGTATTTT. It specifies CASSLGTSGRRPTQYF.

DNA of the CDR3: TGTGCCAGCAGCCGGGGACAGTTCACCGGGGAGCTGTTTTTT. This sequence encodes CASSRGQFTGELFF. V is TRBV7-9 and J is TRBJ2-2; 7 bases align to TRBD1. Germline assignment: CDR1 SEHNR and CDR2 FQNEAQ (reference sequence). J was trimmed by 4 bases and V by 5 bases; bases with no gene match: 4. There are 14 residues in the CDR3.

CDR3 nucleotides: TGTGCCAGCAGCCCGGGGGCTAGCGGGGGTAGCACAGATACGCAGTATTTT. Translating gives CASSPGASGGSTDTQYF. This chain uses TRBV7-6 with TRBJ2-3; 10 bases line up with TRBD2. This CDR3 is built from 17 residues. CDR1 is SGHVS and CDR2 is FNYEAQ in the germline V gene. J lost 0 bases, V lost 5 bases, and 8 bases had no gene match.

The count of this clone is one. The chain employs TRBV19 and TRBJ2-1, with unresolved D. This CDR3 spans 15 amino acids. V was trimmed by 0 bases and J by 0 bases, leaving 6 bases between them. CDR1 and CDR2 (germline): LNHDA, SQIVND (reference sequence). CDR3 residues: CASSIEDISYNEQFF. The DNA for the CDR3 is TGTGCCAGTAGTATAGAAGACATCTCCTACAATGAGCAGTTCTTC.

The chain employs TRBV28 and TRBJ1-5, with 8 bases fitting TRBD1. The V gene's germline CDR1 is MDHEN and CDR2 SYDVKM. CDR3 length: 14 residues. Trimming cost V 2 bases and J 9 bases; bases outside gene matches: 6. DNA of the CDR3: TGTGCCAGCAGTTTAACAGGGGGAGGAGGGCCCCAGCATTTT. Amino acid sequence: CASSLTGGGGPQHF.

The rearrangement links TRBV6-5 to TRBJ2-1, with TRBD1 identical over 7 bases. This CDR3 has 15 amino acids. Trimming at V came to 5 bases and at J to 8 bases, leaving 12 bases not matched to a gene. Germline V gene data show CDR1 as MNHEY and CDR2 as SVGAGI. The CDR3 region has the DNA TGTGCCAGCAGTAGAGGACAGGTTCGAGGAGATGAGCAGTTCTTC. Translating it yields CASSRGQVRGDEQFF.

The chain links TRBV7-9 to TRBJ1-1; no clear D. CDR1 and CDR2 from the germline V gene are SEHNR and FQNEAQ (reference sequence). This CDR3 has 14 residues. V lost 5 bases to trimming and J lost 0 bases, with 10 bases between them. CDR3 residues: CASSRYELNTEAFF. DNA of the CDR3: TGTGCCAGCAGCCGCTATGAACTGAACACTGAAGCTTTCTTT.

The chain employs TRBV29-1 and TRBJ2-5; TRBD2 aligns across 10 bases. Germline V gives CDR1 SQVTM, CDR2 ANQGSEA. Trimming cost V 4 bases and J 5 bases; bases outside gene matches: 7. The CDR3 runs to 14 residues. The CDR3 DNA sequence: TGCAGCGTTGTACTAGCGGGGCCTTCTGAGACCCAGTACTTC. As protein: CSVVLAGPSETQYF.

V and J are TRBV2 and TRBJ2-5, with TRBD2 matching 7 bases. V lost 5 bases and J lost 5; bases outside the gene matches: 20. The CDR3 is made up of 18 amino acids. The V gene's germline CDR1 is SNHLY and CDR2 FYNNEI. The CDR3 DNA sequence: TGTGCCAGCAGTTCTACCATGGAAACGTGGGAGGGTGCCGAGACCCAGTACTTC. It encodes CASSSTMETWEGAETQYF.

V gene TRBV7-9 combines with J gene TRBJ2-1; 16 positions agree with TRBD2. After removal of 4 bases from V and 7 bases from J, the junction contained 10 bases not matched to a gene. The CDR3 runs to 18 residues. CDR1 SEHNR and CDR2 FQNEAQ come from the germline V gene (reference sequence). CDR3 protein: CASSSTGTSGRAGNEQFF. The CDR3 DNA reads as TGTGCCAGCAGCTCGACCGGGACTAGCGGGAGGGCCGGGAATGAGCAGTTCTTC. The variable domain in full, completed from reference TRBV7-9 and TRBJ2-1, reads DTGVSQNPRHKITKRGQNVTFRCDPISEHNRLYWYRQTLGQGPEFLTYFQNEAQLEKSRLLSDRFSAERPKGSFSTLEIQRTEQGDSAMYLCASSSTGTSGRAGNEQFFGPGTRLTVL.

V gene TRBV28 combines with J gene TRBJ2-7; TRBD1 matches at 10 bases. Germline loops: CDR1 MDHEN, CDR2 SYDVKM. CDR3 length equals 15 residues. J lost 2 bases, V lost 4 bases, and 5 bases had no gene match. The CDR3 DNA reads TGTGCCAGCAGTTCGGTGGGACAGGGGACCTACGAGCAGTACTTC. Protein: CASSSVGQGTYEQYF.

CDR3 in DNA: TGTGCCAGCTCACCACCGAGGGCAGGCGAGCAGTACTTC. The encoded protein is CASSPPRAGEQYF. The chain carries TRBV18 and TRBJ2-7; TRBD2 is a possible D gene (5 bases). The CDR3 has 13 amino acids. Trimming stripped 0 bases from V and 6 bases from J, with 9 bases between. In germline, CDR1 is KGHSH, CDR2 LQKENI.

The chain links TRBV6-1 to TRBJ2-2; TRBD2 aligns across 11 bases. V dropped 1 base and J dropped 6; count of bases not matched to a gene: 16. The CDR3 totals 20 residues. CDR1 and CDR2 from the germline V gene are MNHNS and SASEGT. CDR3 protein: CASSEEAGALAGVKAGELFF. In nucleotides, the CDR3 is TGTGCCAGCAGTGAAGAGGCAGGGGCACTAGCGGGAGTTAAGGCCGGGGAGCTGTTTTTT.

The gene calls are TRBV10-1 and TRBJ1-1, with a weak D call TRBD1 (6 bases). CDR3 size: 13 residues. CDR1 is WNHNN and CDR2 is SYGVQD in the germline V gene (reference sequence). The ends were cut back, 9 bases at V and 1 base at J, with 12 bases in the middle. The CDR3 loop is CASRQDQNTEAFF. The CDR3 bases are TGCGCCAGTAGACAGGATCAGAACACTGAAGCTTTCTTT.

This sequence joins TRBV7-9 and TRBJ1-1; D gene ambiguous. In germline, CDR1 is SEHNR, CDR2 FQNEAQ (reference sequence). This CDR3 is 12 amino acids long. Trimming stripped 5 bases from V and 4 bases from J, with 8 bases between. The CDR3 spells CASSPAATEAFF. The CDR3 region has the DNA TGTGCCAGCAGCCCAGCGGCCACTGAAGCTTTCTTT.

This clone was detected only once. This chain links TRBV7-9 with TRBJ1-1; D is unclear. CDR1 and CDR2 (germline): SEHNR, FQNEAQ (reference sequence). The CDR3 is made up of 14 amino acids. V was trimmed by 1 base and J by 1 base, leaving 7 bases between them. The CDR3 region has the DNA TGTGCCAGCAGCTTAGGAGGCAGGAACACTGAAGCTTTCTTT. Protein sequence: CASSLGGRNTEAFF.

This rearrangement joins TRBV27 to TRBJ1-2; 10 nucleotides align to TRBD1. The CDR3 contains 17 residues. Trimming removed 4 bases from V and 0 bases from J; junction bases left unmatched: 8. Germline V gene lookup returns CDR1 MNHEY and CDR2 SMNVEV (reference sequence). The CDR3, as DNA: TGTGCCAGCAGTTCGGGACAGGGGACTCAAGCTAACTATGGCTACACCTTC. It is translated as CASSSGQGTQANYGYTF.

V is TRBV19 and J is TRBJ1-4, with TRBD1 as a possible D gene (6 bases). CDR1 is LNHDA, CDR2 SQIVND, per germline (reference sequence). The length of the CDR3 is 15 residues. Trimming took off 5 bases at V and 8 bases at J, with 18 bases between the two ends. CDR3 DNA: TGTGCCAGTAGTGCCTCAGGGGCTTTTGGGGAAAAACTGTTTTTT. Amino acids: CASSASGAFGEKLFF.

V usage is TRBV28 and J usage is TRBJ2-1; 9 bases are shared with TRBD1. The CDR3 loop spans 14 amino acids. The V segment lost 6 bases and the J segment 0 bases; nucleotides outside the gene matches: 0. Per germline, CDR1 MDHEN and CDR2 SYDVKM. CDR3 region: CASRGQGSYNEQFF. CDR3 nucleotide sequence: TGTGCCAGCAGGGGACAGGGCTCCTACAATGAGCAGTTCTTC.

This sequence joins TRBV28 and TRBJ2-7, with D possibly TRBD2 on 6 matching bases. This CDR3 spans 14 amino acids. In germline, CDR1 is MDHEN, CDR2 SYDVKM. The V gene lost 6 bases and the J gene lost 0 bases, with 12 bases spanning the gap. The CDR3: CASSPTRSSYEQYF. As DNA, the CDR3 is TGTGCCAGCAGCCCGACTAGGAGCTCCTACGAGCAGTACTTC.

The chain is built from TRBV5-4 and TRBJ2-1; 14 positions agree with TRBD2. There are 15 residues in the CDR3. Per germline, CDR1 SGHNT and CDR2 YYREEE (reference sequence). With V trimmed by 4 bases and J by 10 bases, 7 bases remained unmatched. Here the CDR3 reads CASSRTSGRYNEQFF. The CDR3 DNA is TGTGCCAGCAGCCGGACTAGCGGGAGGTATAACGAGCAGTTCTTC.

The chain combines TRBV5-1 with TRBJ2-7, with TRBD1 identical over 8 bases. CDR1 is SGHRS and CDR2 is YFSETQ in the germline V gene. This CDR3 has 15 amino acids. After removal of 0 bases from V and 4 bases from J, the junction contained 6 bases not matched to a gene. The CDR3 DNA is TGCGCCAGCAGCTTGGCCCTAGGACAGGGTTACGAGCAGTACTTC. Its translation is CASSLALGQGYEQYF.

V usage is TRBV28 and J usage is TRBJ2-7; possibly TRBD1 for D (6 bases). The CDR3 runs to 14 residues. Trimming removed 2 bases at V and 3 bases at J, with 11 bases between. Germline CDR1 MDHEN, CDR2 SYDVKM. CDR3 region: CASSLDTGSYEQYF. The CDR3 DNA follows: TGTGCCAGCAGTTTAGACACAGGGAGCTACGAGCAGTACTTC.

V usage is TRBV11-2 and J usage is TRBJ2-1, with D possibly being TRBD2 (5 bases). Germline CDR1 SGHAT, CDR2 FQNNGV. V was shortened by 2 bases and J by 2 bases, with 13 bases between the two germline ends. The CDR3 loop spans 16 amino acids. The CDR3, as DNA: TGTGCCAGCAGCTTACAGGCGGCGGGCACCTACAATGAGCAGTTCTTC. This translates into CASSLQAAGTYNEQFF.

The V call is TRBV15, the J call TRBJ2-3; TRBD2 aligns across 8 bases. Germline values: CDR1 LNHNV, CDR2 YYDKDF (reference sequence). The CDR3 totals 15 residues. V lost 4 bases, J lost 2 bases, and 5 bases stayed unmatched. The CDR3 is CATSTIAGFTDTQYF. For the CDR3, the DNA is TGTGCCACCAGCACAATAGCGGGATTCACAGATACGCAGTATTTT.

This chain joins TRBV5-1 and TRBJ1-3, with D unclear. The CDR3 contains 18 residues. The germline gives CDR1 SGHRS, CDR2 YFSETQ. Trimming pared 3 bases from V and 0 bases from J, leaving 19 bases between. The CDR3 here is CASSYETSISSSGNTIYF. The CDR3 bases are TGCGCCAGCAGCTACGAGACAAGTATTTCCAGCTCTGGAAACACCATATATTTT.

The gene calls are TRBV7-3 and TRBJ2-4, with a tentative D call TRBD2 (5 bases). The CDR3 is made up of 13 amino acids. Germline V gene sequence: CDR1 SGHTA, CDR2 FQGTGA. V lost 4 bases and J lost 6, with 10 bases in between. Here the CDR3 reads CASSSGDRNIQYF. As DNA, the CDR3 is TGTGCCAGCAGCTCCGGGGATAGAAACATTCAGTACTTC.

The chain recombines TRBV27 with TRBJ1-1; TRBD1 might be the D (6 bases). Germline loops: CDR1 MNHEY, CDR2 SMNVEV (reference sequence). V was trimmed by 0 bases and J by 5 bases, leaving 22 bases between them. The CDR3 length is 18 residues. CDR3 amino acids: CASSLSTPTGGARTEAFF. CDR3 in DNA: TGTGCCAGCAGTTTATCAACACCAACTGGGGGCGCGAGGACTGAAGCTTTCTTT.

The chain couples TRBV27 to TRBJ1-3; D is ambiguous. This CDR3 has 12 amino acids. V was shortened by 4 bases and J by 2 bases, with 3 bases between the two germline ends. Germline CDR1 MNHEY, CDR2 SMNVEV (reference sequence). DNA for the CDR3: TGTGCCAGCAGTTCGGCTGGAAACACCATATATTTT. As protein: CASSSAGNTIYF.

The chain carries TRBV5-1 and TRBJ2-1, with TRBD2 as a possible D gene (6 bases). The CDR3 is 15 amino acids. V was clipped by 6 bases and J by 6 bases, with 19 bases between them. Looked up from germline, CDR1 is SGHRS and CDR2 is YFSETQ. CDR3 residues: CASNYGSHGVNEQFF. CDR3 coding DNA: TGCGCCAGCAACTACGGGAGCCACGGGGTCAATGAGCAGTTCTTC. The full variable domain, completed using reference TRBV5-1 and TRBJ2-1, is KAGVTQTPRYLIKTRGQQVTLSCSPISGHRSVSWYQQTPGQGLQFLFEYFSETQRNKGNFPGRFSGRQFSNSRSEMNVSTLELGDSALYLCASNYGSHGVNEQFFGPGTRLTVL.

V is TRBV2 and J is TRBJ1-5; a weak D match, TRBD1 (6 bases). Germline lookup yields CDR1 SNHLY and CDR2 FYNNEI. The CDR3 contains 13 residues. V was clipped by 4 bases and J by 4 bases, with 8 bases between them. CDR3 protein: CASSGQGNQPQHF. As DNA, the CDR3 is TGTGCCAGCAGTGGTCAGGGGAATCAGCCCCAGCATTTT. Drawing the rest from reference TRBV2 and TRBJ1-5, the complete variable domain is EPEVTQTPSHQVTQMGQEVILRCVPISNHLYFYWYRQILGQKVEFLVSFYNNEISEKSEIFDDQFSVERPDGSNFTLKIRSTKLEDSAMYFCASSGQGNQPQHFGDGTRLSIL.